The 3 T cell receptor beta chains reported below all come from one sample, sequenced in a study of beta chain features in type 1 diabetes. All of the isolated RNA was reverse transcribed, so expressed TCRB transcripts were sequenced. The assay was immunoSEQ multiplex PCR, and TCRdb's table has in-frame clones only and misses some. This table has around 300,000 clones, around 7.8% appearing once. The sequenced material came from central memory CD4+ T cells from blood. Receptors originate from a woman aged 18-29 years in good health.

The CDR3 here is CASREGLAVTDTQYF. CDR3 sequence (DNA): TGTGCCAGCAGAGAGGGACTAGCGGTCACAGATACGCAGTATTTT. The chain uses TRBV2 and TRBJ2-3, with 11 bases identical to TRBD2. The germline gives CDR1 SNHLY, CDR2 FYNNEI. V was pared by 6 bases and J by 2 bases, with 4 bases of the junction left unmatched. CDR3 length equals 15 residues.

The chain carries TRBV29-1 and TRBJ2-7; no clear D gene. The ends were cut back, 4 bases at V and 9 bases at J, with 13 bases in the middle. CDR1 SQVTM and CDR2 ANQGSEA come from the germline V gene. This CDR3 has 11 amino acids. CDR3 sequence (DNA): TGCAGCGTTGGCGGCAGTAAGGGGCAGTACGTC. Its translation: CSVGGSKGQYV.

This clone showed up just a few times. V usage is TRBV2 and J usage is TRBJ2-5; TRBD1 matches 9 bases. With V trimmed by 7 bases and J by 7 bases, 10 bases remained unmatched. The V gene's germline CDR1 is SNHLY and CDR2 FYNNEI. CDR3 size: 14 residues. CDR3 loop: CASMTGGKGLTQYF. In nucleotides, the CDR3 is TGTGCCAGCATGACAGGGGGGAAGGGTCTGACCCAGTACTTC.